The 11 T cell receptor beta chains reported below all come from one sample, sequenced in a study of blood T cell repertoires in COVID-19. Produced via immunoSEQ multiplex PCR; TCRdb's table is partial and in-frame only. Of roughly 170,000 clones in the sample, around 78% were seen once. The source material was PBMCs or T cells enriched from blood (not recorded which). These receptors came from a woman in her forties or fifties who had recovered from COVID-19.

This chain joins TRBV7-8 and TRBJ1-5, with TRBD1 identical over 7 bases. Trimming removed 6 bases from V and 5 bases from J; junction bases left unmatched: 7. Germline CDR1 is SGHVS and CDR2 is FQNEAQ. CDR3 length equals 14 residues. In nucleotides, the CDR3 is TGTGCCAGCAGTCGCTCGGGACAGCATCAGCCCCAGCATTTT. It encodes CASSRSGQHQPQHF.

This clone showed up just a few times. CDR3 nucleotides: TGTGCCACCTCATGGCAGGGCCGATTCAATCAGCCCCAGCATTTT. Protein: CATSWQGRFNQPQHF. The genes are TRBV10-3 and TRBJ1-5; D might be TRBD1 (5 bases). Between the trimmed V and J ends, which lost 10 bases and 3 bases, there was a span of 19 bases. The CDR3 totals 15 residues. Germline loops: CDR1 ENHRY, CDR2 SYGVKD.

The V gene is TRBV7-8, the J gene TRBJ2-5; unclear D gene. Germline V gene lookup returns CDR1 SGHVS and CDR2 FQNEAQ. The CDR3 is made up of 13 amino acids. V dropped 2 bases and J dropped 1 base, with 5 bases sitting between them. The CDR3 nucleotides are TGTGCCAGCAGCTTACTGTTCCAAGAGACCCAGTACTTC. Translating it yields CASSLLFQETQYF.

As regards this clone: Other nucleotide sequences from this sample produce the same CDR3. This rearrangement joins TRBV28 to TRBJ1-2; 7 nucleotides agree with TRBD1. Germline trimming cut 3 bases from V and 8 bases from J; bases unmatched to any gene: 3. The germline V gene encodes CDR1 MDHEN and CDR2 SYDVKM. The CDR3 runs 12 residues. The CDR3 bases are TGTGCCAGCAGTTTGACAGGGTACGGCTACACCTTC. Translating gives CASSLTGYGYTF.

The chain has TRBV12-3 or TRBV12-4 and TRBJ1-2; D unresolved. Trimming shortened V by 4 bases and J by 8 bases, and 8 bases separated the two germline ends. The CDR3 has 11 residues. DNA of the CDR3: TGTGCCAGCAGTTCCTACCTGGGCTACACCTTC. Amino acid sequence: CASSSYLGYTF.

This CDR3 reads CASGEGTGTSNQPQHF. The DNA of the CDR3 is TGTGCCAGCGGGGAAGGGACAGGGACTTCCAATCAGCCCCAGCATTTT. The chain recombines TRBV2 with TRBJ1-5; 9 bases align to TRBD1. Trimming cost V 8 bases and J 3 bases; bases outside gene matches: 11. CDR1 is SNHLY and CDR2 is FYNNEI in the germline V gene. This CDR3 is 16 amino acids long.

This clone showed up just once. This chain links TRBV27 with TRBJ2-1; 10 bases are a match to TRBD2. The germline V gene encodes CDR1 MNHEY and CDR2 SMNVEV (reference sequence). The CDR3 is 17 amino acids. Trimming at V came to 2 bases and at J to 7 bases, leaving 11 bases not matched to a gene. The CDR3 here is CASSLLLAGVGWNEQFF. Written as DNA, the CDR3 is TGTGCCAGCAGTTTACTTCTAGCGGGAGTAGGGTGGAATGAGCAGTTCTTC.

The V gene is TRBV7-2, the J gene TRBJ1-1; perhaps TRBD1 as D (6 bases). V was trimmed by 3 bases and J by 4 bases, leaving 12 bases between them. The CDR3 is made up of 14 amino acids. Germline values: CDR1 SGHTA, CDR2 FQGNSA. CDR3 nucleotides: TGTGCCAGCAGCTTGAGCCTAGGGGGCACTGAAGCTTTCTTT. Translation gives CASSLSLGGTEAFF.

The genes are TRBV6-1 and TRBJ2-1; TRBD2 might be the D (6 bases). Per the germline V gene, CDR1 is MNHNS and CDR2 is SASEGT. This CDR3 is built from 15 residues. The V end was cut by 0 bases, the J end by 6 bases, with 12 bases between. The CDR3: CASSEAEGWGNEQFF. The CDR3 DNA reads TGTGCCAGCAGTGAAGCGGAGGGGTGGGGCAATGAGCAGTTCTTC.

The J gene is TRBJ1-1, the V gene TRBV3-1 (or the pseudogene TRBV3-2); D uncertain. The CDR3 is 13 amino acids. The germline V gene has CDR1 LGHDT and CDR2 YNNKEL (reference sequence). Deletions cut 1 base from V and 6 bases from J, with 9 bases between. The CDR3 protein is CASSQVRGSEAFF. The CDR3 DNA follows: TGTGCCAGCAGCCAAGTTCGAGGGTCTGAAGCTTTCTTT.

The chain's CDR3 is CSVEDRGDSYNEQFF. In DNA, the CDR3 is TGCAGCGTTGAAGATCGCGGGGACTCCTACAATGAGCAGTTCTTC. The V call is TRBV29-1, the J call TRBJ2-1; the D gene is possibly TRBD2 (6 bases). The germline CDR1 and CDR2 sequences are SQVTM and ANQGSEA. The CDR3 contains 15 residues. V lost 0 bases to trimming and J lost 0 bases, with 9 bases between them.